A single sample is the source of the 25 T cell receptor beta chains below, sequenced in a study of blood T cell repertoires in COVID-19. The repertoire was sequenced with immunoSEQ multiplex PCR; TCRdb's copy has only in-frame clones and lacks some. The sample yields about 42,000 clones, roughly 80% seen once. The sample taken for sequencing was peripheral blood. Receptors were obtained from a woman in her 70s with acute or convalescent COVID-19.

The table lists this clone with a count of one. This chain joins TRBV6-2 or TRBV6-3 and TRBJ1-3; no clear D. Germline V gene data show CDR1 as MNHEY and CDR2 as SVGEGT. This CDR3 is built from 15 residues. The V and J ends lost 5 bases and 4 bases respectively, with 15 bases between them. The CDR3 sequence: CASSPERDGGNTIYF. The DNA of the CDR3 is TGTGCCAGCAGTCCAGAACGGGATGGAGGAAACACCATATATTTT.

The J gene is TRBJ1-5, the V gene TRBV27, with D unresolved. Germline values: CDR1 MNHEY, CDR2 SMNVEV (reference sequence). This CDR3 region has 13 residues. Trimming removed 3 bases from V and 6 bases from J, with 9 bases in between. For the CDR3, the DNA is TGTGCCAGCAGTTTGAGGGAGGGTCAGCCCCAGCATTTT. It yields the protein CASSLREGQPQHF.

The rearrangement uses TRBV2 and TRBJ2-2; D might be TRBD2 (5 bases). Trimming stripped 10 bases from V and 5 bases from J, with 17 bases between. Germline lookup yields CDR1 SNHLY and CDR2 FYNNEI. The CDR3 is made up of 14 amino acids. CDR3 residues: CAIRGWVWTGELFF. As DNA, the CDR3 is TGTGCCATCCGGGGTTGGGTCTGGACCGGGGAGCTGTTTTTT.

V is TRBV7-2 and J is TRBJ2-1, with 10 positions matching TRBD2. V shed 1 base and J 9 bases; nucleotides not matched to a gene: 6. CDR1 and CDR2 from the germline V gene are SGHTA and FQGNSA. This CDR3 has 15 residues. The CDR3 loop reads CASSLVAGGRIEQFF. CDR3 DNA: TGTGCCAGCAGCTTAGTAGCGGGGGGACGTATTGAGCAGTTCTTC.

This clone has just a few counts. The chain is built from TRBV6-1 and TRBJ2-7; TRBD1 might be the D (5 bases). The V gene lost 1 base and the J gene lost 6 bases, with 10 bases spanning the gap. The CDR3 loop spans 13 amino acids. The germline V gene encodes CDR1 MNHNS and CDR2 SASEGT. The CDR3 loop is CASSEGTFGEQYF. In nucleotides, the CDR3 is TGTGCCAGCAGTGAAGGGACATTCGGCGAGCAGTACTTC.

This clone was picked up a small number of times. CDR3: CATSGRDRRTEAFF. The DNA of the CDR3 is TGTGCCACCTCTGGCCGTGACAGGAGAACTGAAGCTTTCTTT. The chain carries TRBV28 and TRBJ1-1, with TRBD1 as a possible D gene (6 bases). V was pared by 10 bases and J by 5 bases, with 20 bases between. CDR1 is MDHEN, CDR2 SYDVKM, per germline. This CDR3 spans 14 amino acids.

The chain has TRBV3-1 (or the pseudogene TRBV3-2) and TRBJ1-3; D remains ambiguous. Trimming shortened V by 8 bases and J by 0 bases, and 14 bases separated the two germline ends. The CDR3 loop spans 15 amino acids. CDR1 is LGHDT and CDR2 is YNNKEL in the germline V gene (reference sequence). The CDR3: CASGVSGVSGNTIYF. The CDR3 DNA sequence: TGTGCCAGCGGCGTGTCAGGCGTCTCTGGAAACACCATATATTTT.

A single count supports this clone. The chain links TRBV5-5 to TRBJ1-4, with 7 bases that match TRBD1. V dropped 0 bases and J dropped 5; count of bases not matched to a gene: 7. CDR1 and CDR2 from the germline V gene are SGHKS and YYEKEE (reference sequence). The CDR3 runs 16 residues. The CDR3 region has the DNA TGTGCCAGCAGCTTGGCCGGGGGACAGCTAAATGAAAAACTGTTTTTT. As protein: CASSLAGGQLNEKLFF.

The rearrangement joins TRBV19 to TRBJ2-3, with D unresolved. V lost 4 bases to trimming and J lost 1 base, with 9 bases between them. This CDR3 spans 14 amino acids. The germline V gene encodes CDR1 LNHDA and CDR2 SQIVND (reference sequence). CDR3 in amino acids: CASSSFSRTDTQYF. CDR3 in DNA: TGTGCCAGTAGTAGTTTCTCTCGCACAGATACGCAGTATTTT. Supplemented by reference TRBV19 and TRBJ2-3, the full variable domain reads DGGITQSPKYLFRKEGQNVTLSCEQNLNHDAMYWYRQDPGQGLRLIYYSQIVNDFQKGDIAEGYSVSREKKESFPLTVTSAQKNPTAFYLCASSSFSRTDTQYFGPGTRLTVL.

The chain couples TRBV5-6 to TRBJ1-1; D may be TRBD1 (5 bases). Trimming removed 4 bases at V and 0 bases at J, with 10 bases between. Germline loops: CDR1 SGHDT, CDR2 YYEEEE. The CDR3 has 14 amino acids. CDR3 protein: CASSLTVLNTEAFF. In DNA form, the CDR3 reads TGTGCCAGCAGCCTGACAGTTTTGAACACTGAAGCTTTCTTT.

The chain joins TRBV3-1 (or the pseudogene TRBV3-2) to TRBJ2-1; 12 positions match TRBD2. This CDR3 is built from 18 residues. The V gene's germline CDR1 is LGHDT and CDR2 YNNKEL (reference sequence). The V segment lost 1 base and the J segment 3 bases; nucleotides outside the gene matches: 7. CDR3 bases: TGTGCCAGCAGCCAAGGAAGACTAGCGGGAGTAGTCTACAATGAGCAGTTCTTC. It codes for CASSQGRLAGVVYNEQFF.

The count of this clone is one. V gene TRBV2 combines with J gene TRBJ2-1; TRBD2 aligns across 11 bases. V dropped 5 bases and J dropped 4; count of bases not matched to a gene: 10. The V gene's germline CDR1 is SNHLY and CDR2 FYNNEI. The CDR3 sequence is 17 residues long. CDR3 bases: TGTGCCAGCAGTACTATACTGACTAGCGGGGAATACAATGAGCAGTTCTTC. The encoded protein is CASSTILTSGEYNEQFF.

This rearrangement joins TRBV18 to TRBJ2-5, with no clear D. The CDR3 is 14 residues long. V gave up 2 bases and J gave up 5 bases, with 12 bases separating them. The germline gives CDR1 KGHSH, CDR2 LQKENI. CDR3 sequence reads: CASSPDSSRETQYF. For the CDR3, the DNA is TGTGCCAGCTCACCAGACTCTTCGAGGGAGACCCAGTACTTC.

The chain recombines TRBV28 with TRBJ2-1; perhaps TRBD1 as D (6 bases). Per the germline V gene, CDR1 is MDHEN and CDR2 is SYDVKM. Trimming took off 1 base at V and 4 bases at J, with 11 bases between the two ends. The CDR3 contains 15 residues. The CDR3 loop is CASSLSGDPYNEQFF. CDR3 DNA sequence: TGTGCCAGCAGTTTATCAGGGGACCCTTACAATGAGCAGTTCTTC.

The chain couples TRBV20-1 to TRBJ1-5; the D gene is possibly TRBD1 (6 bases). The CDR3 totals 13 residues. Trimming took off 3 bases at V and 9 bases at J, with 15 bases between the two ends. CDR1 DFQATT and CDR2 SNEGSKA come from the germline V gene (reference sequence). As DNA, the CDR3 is TGCAGTGCTAGTGAGAGGGGGATTGGGCCCCAGCATTTT. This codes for CSASERGIGPQHF.

CDR3 DNA sequence: TGTGCCAGCACCCGGGGGGAAAGCTATGGCTACACCTTC. It yields the protein CASTRGESYGYTF. The V gene is TRBV27, the J gene TRBJ1-2, with a weak D call TRBD1 (5 bases). Germline CDR1 MNHEY, CDR2 SMNVEV (reference sequence). V gave up 7 bases and J gave up 4 bases, with 13 bases separating them. The CDR3 is 13 residues long.

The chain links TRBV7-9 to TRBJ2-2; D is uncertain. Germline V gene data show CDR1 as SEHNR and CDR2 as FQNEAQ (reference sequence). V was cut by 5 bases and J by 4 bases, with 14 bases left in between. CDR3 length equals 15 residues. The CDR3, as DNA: TGTGCCAGCAGCCCGACGGCTAGGTCCACCGGGGAGCTGTTTTTT. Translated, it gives CASSPTARSTGELFF.

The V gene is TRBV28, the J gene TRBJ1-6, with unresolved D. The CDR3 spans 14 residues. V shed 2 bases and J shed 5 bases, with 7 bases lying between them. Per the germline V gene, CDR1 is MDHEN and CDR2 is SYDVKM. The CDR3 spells CASSLGQNNSPLHF. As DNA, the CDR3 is TGTGCCAGCAGTTTAGGTCAGAATAATTCACCCCTCCACTTT.

DNA for the CDR3: TGTGCCAGCAGCTCCCCGGACGGGAGAAGTACCGGGGAGCTGTTTTTT. This gives the protein CASSSPDGRSTGELFF. The rearrangement joins TRBV11-3 to TRBJ2-2; D perhaps matches TRBD2 (6 bases). The CDR3 is 16 residues long. Deletions cut 4 bases from V and 5 bases from J, with 17 bases between. Looked up from germline, CDR1 is SGHNT and CDR2 is YENEEA. Drawing the rest from reference TRBV11-3 and TRBJ2-2, the complete variable domain is EAGVVQSPRYKIIEKKQPVAFWCNPISGHNTLYWYLQNLGQGPELLIRYENEEAVDDSQLPKDRFSAERLKGVDSTLKIQPAELGDSAVYLCASSSPDGRSTGELFFGEGSRLTVL.

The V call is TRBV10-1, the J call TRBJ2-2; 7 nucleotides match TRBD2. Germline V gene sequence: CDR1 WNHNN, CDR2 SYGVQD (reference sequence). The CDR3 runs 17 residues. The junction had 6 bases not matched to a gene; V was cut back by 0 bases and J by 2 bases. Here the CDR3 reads CASSESLLAPNTGELFF. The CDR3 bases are TGCGCCAGCAGTGAGTCGTTACTAGCGCCTAACACCGGGGAGCTGTTTTTT.

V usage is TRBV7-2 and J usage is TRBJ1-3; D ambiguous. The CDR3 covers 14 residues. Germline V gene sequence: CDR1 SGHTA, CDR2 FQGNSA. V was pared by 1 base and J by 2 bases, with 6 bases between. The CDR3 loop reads CASSLGSAGNTIYF. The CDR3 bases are TGTGCCAGCAGCTTAGGGTCGGCTGGAAACACCATATATTTT.

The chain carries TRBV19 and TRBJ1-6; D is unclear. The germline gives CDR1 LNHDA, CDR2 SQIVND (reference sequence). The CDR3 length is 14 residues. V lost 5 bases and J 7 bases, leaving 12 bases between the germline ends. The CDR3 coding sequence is TGTGCCAGTAGTTCCGAGGCACAAAATTCACCCCTCCACTTT. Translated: CASSSEAQNSPLHF.

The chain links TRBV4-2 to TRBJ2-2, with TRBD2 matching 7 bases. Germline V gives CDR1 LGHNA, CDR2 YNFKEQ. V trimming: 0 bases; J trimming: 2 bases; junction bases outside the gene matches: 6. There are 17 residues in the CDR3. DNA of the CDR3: TGTGCCAGCAGCCAAGAGTTAAGCGGGACCAACACCGGGGAGCTGTTTTTT. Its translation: CASSQELSGTNTGELFF.

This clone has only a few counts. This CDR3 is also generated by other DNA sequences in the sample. This CDR3 is CASSITGGTEAFF. CDR3 sequence (DNA): TGTGCCAGTAGTATAACGGGGGGGACTGAAGCTTTCTTT. V usage is TRBV19 and J usage is TRBJ1-1; tentative D call: TRBD1 (5 bases). CDR3 length equals 13 residues. Germline V gene lookup returns CDR1 LNHDA and CDR2 SQIVND (reference sequence). With 2 bases removed from V and 5 bases from J, the gap between germline ends came to 9 bases.

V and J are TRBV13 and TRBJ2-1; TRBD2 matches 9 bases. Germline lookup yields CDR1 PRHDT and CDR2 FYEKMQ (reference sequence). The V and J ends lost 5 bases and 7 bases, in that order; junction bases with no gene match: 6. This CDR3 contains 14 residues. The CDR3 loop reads CASSPTGLANEQFF. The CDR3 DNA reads TGTGCCAGCAGCCCGACGGGACTAGCAAATGAGCAGTTCTTC. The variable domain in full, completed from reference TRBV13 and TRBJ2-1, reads AAGVIQSPRHLIKEKRETATLKCYPIPRHDTVYWYQQGPGQDPQFLISFYEKMQSDKGSIPDRFSAQQFSDYHSELNMSSLELGDSALYFCASSPTGLANEQFFGPGTRLTVL.